This TCR beta chain was sequenced in a study of regulatory T cells in long-lasting Graves disease. Arm-PCR with iRepertoire HTBI primers amplified the CDR3 regions for these TCR beta libraries. TCRdb reanalysed the multiplex PCR reads using MiXCR and keeps one entry per CDR3 protein. The sample has over 400,000 distinct CDR3 sequences; approximately 14% are singletons. Time point meaning: newly diagnosed GD, antithyroid drugs for less than 3 months. After RNA was extracted from PBMCs, the TCR library was made from it. Note on this clonotype: A junction boundary mismatches the germline segment, possibly from a read error.

The CDR3 has 14 residues. The germline V gene has CDR1 SEHNR and CDR2 FQNEAQ (reference sequence). These data are also associated with another study on T cells in Graves' hyperthyroidism and ophthalmopathy.

The receptor was derived from a woman aged 45-65 years with Graves disease. The rearrangement joins TRBV7-9 to TRBJ1-2, with 9 bases aligning to TRBD1. The sample was peripheral blood mononuclear cells (PBMCs), taken at new diagnosis, from a patient treated with antithyroid drugs. CDR3: CASSLGQGVYGHTF. The CDR3 bases are TGTGCCAGCAGCTTGGGACAGGGCGTTTATGGCCACACCTTC. The entire variable domain, with the rest obtained from reference TRBV7-9 and TRBJ1-2, is as follows: DTGVSQNPRHKITKRGQNVTFRCDPISEHNRLYWYRQTLGQGPEFLTYFQNEAQLEKSRLLSDRFSAERPKGSFSTLEIQRTEQGDSAMYLCASSLGQGVYGHTFGSGTRLTVV.